The present T cell receptor (beta chain) was sequenced within a study of T cells in Graves' hyperthyroidism and ophthalmopathy. Study results and caveats: In blood, most of the thyroid clonotypes expanded above 0.001 were also present.

This clonotype has just one count. The target antigen is unknown. Germline loops: CDR1 DFQATT, CDR2 SNEGSKA (reference sequence). The CDR3 length is 16 residues. Trimming pared 7 bases from V and 2 bases from J, leaving 24 bases between. Disease duration was under 3 months in the ophthalmopathy patients, who also had a Clinical Activity Score of at least 3 and a NOSPECS grade of at least 4. A patient was excluded if there was uncontrolled infection, other autoimmune disease, pregnancy or lactation. Template material for amplifying TCR beta CDR3 regions consisted of RNA transcripts. Using the HTBI primer set, a first-round RT-PCR was run on the TCR CDR3. TCRdb processed the multiplex PCR reads anew with MiXCR; each CDR3 protein has one entry. This sample yields more than 450,000 distinct CDR3 sequences, of which 15% to 20% are seen a single time; around 50% belongs to the top ten.

This sequence originates from a middle-aged man with Graves' ophthalmopathy. The rearrangement uses TRBV20-1 and TRBJ2-7, with a tentative D call TRBD1 (6 bases). The sample taken for sequencing was blood. CDR3 region: CSGKKMPGTSPYEQYF. DNA for the CDR3: TGCAGTGGAAAGAAAATGCCTGGGACATCCCCCTACGAGCAGTACTTC.